A selection of T cell receptor beta chains follows, all from one sample in a study of blood T cell repertoires in COVID-19. Generated by immunoSEQ multiplex PCR, the TCRdb table keeps only in-frame clones and is missing some. This table has over 35,000 clones, about 80% appearing once. Specimen: peripheral blood. The receptors shown here come from a man between 60 and 70 years old with active COVID-19. The CDR3 runs from the conserved cysteine through the conserved F or W. D genes are given only for firm matches. Only some rows state a clone size, as once, few, many or a class for expanded clones.

CDR3: CASSYSMGGGYEQYF; DNA: TGTGCCAGCAGTTACTCGATGGGGGGGGGCTACGAGCAGTACTTC; V: TRBV6-5; D: TRBD2; J: TRBJ2-7; size: NA
CDR3: CASSYSTVYGYTF; DNA: TGTGCCAGCAGTTACTCGACAGTCTATGGCTACACCTTC; V: TRBV6-2/TRBV6-3; D: NA; J: TRBJ1-2; size: NA
CDR3: CATSTRSGRNHEQYF; DNA: TGTGCCACCAGCACGCGTAGCGGGAGGAACCACGAGCAGTACTTC; V: TRBV15; D: TRBD2; J: TRBJ2-7; size: NA
CDR3: CAWSGQGVIQLAKNIQYF; DNA: TGTGCCTGGAGTGGACAGGGGGTGATTCAGCTAGCCAAAAACATTCAGTACTTC; V: TRBV30; D: TRBD1; J: TRBJ2-4; size: NA
CDR3: CASSMPGGRDQPQHF; DNA: TGTGCCAGTAGTATGCCTGGAGGGCGCGATCAGCCCCAGCATTTT; V: TRBV19; D: NA; J: TRBJ1-5; size: NA
CDR3: CASSSGTAQLSLHF; DNA: TGTGCCAGCAGCTCCGGGACAGCGCAATTATCCCTCCACTTT; V: TRBV6-6; D: TRBD1; J: TRBJ1-6; size: NA
CDR3: CASSTLARGQYYEQYF; DNA: TGTGCCAGCAGCACCCTAGCTCGGGGACAGTACTACGAGCAGTACTTC; V: TRBV7-8; D: TRBD1; J: TRBJ2-7; size: few
CDR3: CATSEAGVSYTF; DNA: TGTGCCACCAGTGAGGCAGGGGTCAGCTACACCTTC; V: TRBV24-1; D: NA; J: TRBJ1-2; size: NA
CDR3: CASSRDYYSNQPQHF; DNA: TGTGCCAGCAGCCGAGATTATTATAGCAATCAGCCCCAGCATTTT; V: TRBV7-8; D: NA; J: TRBJ1-5; size: few
CDR3: CASSLSGEGGSLHF; DNA: TGCGCCAGCAGCTTGTCAGGAGAGGGGGGGTCCCTCCACTTT; V: TRBV5-1; D: NA; J: TRBJ1-6; size: NA
CDR3: CASSESGGYTEAFF; DNA: TGTGCCAGCAGTGAGTCAGGGGGTTACACTGAAGCTTTCTTT; V: TRBV6-1; D: TRBD1; J: TRBJ1-1; size: few
CDR3: CASSQGLAGGWGHEQFF; DNA: TGCGCCAGCAGCCAGGGACTAGCGGGAGGGTGGGGGCATGAGCAGTTCTTC; V: TRBV4-3; D: TRBD2; J: TRBJ2-1; size: NA
CDR3: CASSDGTGGYSGNTIYF; DNA: TGTGCCAGCAGCGACGGGACAGGGGGATACTCTGGAAACACCATATATTTT; V: TRBV7-9; D: TRBD1; J: TRBJ1-3; size: NA
CDR3: CASSYSAGGLNNEQFF; DNA: TGTGCCAGCAGTTACTCTGCGGGAGGGCTAAACAATGAGCAGTTCTTC; V: TRBV6-2/TRBV6-3; D: TRBD2; J: TRBJ2-1; size: NA
CDR3: CASSLDFERREFF; DNA: TGTGCCAGCAGCTTAGATTTTGAGAGGAGGGAGTTCTTC; V: TRBV7-9; D: NA; J: TRBJ2-1; size: NA
CDR3: CASSLVEGALMNTEAFF; DNA: TGTGCCAGCAGCCTGGTCGAGGGGGCTTTAATGAACACTGAAGCTTTCTTT; V: TRBV5-6; D: TRBD1; J: TRBJ1-1; size: NA
CDR3: CASSQDLATNEKLFF; DNA: TGCGCCAGCAGCCAGGATCTAGCAACTAATGAAAAACTGTTTTTT; V: TRBV4-3; D: NA; J: TRBJ1-4; size: few
CDR3: CASSLGQVEAFF; DNA: TGTGCCAGCAGCCTAGGACAGGTTGAAGCTTTCTTT; V: TRBV5-6; D: TRBD1; J: TRBJ1-1; size: NA
CDR3: CASSIVAGIYSGNTIYF; DNA: TGTGCCAGTAGTATAGTCGCAGGGATCTACTCTGGAAACACCATATATTTT; V: TRBV19; D: NA; J: TRBJ1-3; size: NA
CDR3: CASSLAGLAGAEQFF; DNA: TGTGCCAGCAGCTTAGCGGGACTAGCGGGGGCTGAGCAGTTCTTC; V: TRBV7-2; D: TRBD2; J: TRBJ2-1; size: NA
CDR3: CASSSIQSTDTQYF; DNA: TGCGCCAGCAGCTCGATACAGAGCACAGATACGCAGTATTTT; V: TRBV5-1; D: NA; J: TRBJ2-3; size: NA
CDR3: CASRPGLVKDTQYF; DNA: TGTGCCAGCAGGCCGGGACTAGTTAAAGATACGCAGTATTTT; V: TRBV2; D: TRBD2; J: TRBJ2-3; size: NA
CDR3: CASSSGGAETGELFF; DNA: TGCGCCAGCAGCTCCGGGGGGGCCGAAACCGGGGAGCTGTTTTTT; V: TRBV5-1; D: TRBD2; J: TRBJ2-2; size: NA
CDR3: CASSLVRLQETQYF; DNA: TGTGCCAGCAGCTTGGTCCGACTTCAAGAGACCCAGTACTTC; V: TRBV5-8; D: NA; J: TRBJ2-5; size: NA
CDR3: CASSSGTSGYNEQFF; DNA: TGTGCCAGTAGTTCCGGGACTAGCGGTTACAATGAGCAGTTCTTC; V: TRBV19; D: TRBD2; J: TRBJ2-1; size: NA
CDR3: CASSAQGSGTGELFF; DNA: TGTGCCAGCAGTGCACAGGGGTCGGGCACCGGGGAGCTGTTTTTT; V: TRBV6-4; D: TRBD1; J: TRBJ2-2; size: NA
CDR3: CASSPTTGVTNQPQHF; DNA: TGCGCCAGCAGCCCGACGACAGGGGTGACCAATCAGCCCCAGCATTTT; V: TRBV5-1; D: TRBD1; J: TRBJ1-5; size: NA
CDR3: CASSQMGGQETQYF; DNA: TGTGCCAGCAGCCAAATGGGGGGTCAAGAGACCCAGTACTTC; V: TRBV7-2; D: NA; J: TRBJ2-5; size: NA
CDR3: CASTLGAARGEQYF; DNA: TGTGCCAGCACCTTGGGGGCCGCCAGGGGCGAGCAGTACTTC; V: TRBV7-2; D: NA; J: TRBJ2-7; size: few
CDR3: CASSLAGGTNTEAFF; DNA: TGTGCCAGCTCCCTAGCGGGGGGGACGAACACTGAAGCTTTCTTT; V: TRBV18; D: NA; J: TRBJ1-1; size: NA
CDR3: CASSYPGTGNQPQHF; DNA: TGTGCCAGCAGTTACCCAGGGACAGGGAATCAGCCCCAGCATTTT; V: TRBV6-2/TRBV6-3; D: TRBD1; J: TRBJ1-5; size: NA
CDR3: CASSLDPGNTYGYTF; DNA: TGTGCCAGCAGCTTGGATCCGGGGAATACCTATGGCTACACCTTC; V: TRBV5-4; D: NA; J: TRBJ1-2; size: NA
CDR3: CASSSDRVNEKLFF; DNA: TGCGCCAGCAGCTCGGACAGGGTAAACGAAAAACTGTTTTTT; V: TRBV5-1; D: TRBD1; J: TRBJ1-4; size: NA
CDR3: CASIRGASHAYEQYF; DNA: TGTGCCAGCATCCGGGGGGCTTCCCACGCCTACGAGCAGTACTTC; V: TRBV7-9; D: NA; J: TRBJ2-7; size: NA
CDR3: CASSYREPTGELFF; DNA: TGTGCCAGCAGTTACAGAGAGCCAACCGGGGAGCTGTTTTTT; V: TRBV6-5; D: NA; J: TRBJ2-2; size: NA
CDR3: CASSYTGVYGYTF; DNA: TGTGCCAGCAGTTATACGGGGGTGTATGGCTACACCTTC; V: TRBV6-6; D: NA; J: TRBJ1-2; size: NA
CDR3: CASSLTGSNYGYTF; DNA: TGTGCCAGTAGCTTGACAGGGTCTAACTATGGCTACACCTTC; V: TRBV19; D: TRBD1; J: TRBJ1-2; size: few
CDR3: CASSPSTDTQYF; DNA: TGTGCCAGCAGTCCTAGCACAGATACGCAGTATTTT; V: TRBV28; D: NA; J: TRBJ2-3; size: NA
CDR3: CASSLMAAEPQHF; DNA: TGTGCCAGCAGCTTGATGGCCGCCGAGCCCCAGCATTTT; V: TRBV7-9; D: NA; J: TRBJ1-5; size: NA
CDR3: CASSLAAGSGANVLTF; DNA: TGCGCCAGCAGCTTGGCTGCAGGGTCTGGGGCCAACGTCCTGACTTTC; V: TRBV5-1; D: NA; J: TRBJ2-6; size: NA
CDR3: CASSLEGRADTGELFF; DNA: TGCGCCAGCAGCTTGGAGGGCAGGGCGGACACCGGGGAGCTGTTTTTT; V: TRBV5-1; D: NA; J: TRBJ2-2; size: NA
CDR3: CASSESRGDTQYF; DNA: TGTGCCAGCAGTGAATCCAGGGGCGATACGCAGTATTTT; V: TRBV2; D: NA; J: TRBJ2-3; size: NA
CDR3: CSVDPGTTLYQETQYF; DNA: TGCAGCGTTGACCCCGGGACTACCTTGTACCAAGAGACCCAGTACTTC; V: TRBV29-1; D: TRBD2; J: TRBJ2-5; size: NA
CDR3: CASSHRNGNSPLHF; DNA: TGTGCCAGCAGCCATCGAAACGGGAATTCACCCCTCCACTTT; V: TRBV7-2; D: NA; J: TRBJ1-6; size: NA
CDR3: CASSQGQGKNTIYF; DNA: TGCGCCAGCAGCCAAGGACAGGGTAAAAACACCATATATTTT; V: TRBV5-1; D: TRBD1; J: TRBJ1-3; size: NA
CDR3: CASMRGPGSTDTQYF; DNA: TGTGCCAGCATGCGGGGGCCGGGTTCGACAGATACGCAGTATTTT; V: TRBV2; D: NA; J: TRBJ2-3; size: NA
CDR3: CASSSGTGGETQYF; DNA: TGTGCCAGCAGTTCAGGGACAGGGGGAGAGACCCAGTACTTC; V: TRBV6-5; D: TRBD1; J: TRBJ2-5; size: NA
CDR3: CASSQLGETSGGSLTYF; DNA: TGTGCCAGCAGCCAACTGGGCGAGACTAGCGGGGGGTCTCTGACGTATTTT; V: TRBV4-2; D: TRBD2; J: TRBJ2-3; size: NA
CDR3: CASSPTGTSDSYEQYF; DNA: TGTGCCAGCAGCCCAACCGGGACTAGCGACTCCTACGAGCAGTACTTC; V: TRBV28; D: TRBD2; J: TRBJ2-7; size: NA
CDR3: CASSSTGGEDTQYF; DNA: TGTGCCAGCAGCTCGACAGGGGGCGAGGATACGCAGTATTTT; V: TRBV5-4; D: TRBD1; J: TRBJ2-3; size: NA
CDR3: CASREQGARGNEKLFF; DNA: TGCGCCAGCAGGGAACAGGGGGCGCGGGGTAATGAAAAACTGTTTTTT; V: TRBV10-2; D: TRBD1; J: TRBJ1-4; size: NA
CDR3: CASSETGTGELFF; DNA: TGTGCCAGCAGCGAGACGGGGACCGGGGAGCTGTTTTTT; V: TRBV11-3; D: NA; J: TRBJ2-2; size: NA
CDR3: CARSLVTGGVSYEQYF; DNA: TGTGCCAGAAGCTTGGTGACTGGGGGGGTTTCCTACGAGCAGTACTTC; V: TRBV5-3; D: TRBD2; J: TRBJ2-7; size: NA
CDR3: CASRDSTLSGNTIYF; DNA: TGTGCCAGTAGGGACAGCACCCTCTCTGGAAACACCATATATTTT; V: TRBV6-5; D: TRBD1; J: TRBJ1-3; size: NA
CDR3: CASSLVERQGIDGYTF; DNA: TGCGCCAGCAGCTTGGTGGAGCGGCAGGGGATCGATGGCTACACCTTC; V: TRBV5-1; D: NA; J: TRBJ1-2; size: once
CDR3: CASSLARGYEQYF; DNA: TGTGCCAGCAGCTTGGCCAGGGGGTACGAGCAGTACTTC; V: TRBV5-5; D: TRBD1; J: TRBJ2-7; size: NA
CDR3: CASSYLRTSGTDTQYF; DNA: TGTGCCAGCAGTTATTTGCGGACTAGCGGCACAGATACGCAGTATTTT; V: TRBV6-5; D: TRBD2; J: TRBJ2-3; size: NA
CDR3: CAWSKGWGGEDTQYF; DNA: TGTGCCTGGAGTAAGGGGTGGGGGGGGGAAGATACGCAGTATTTT; V: TRBV30; D: TRBD2; J: TRBJ2-3; size: NA